This T cell receptor (beta chain) is from a study of blood T cell repertoires in COVID-19. About the study: The United States, Italy and Spain supplied acute and convalescent COVID-19 samples. Sources were T cells, B-cell-depleted T cells, or PBMCs; the material itself was cDNA or gDNA.

In the original workflow: Counts of nucleated cells, estimated from reference gene primer amplification, were obtained. The data were produced by immunoSEQ multiplex PCR, yet TCRdb's version contains in-frame clones alone and is incomplete. That table supplies the V and J calls and clone size; D and trimming were determined from the DNA. The sample yields more than 100,000 clones, 87% seen once. The germline V gene has CDR1 MRHNA and CDR2 SNTAGT. The germline V and J ends were trimmed by 8 bases and 1 base, with 8 bases remaining between them. The CDR3 is 13 amino acids. Sequencing was performed on peripheral blood. The chain uses TRBV6-4 and TRBJ2-2; D is unclear. The clonotype was recovered from a human donor in a cohort sampled during active COVID-19. The CDR3 loop is CASSIENTGELFF. The CDR3 coding sequence is TGTGCCAGCTCTATCGAGAACACCGGGGAGCTGTTTTTT.